Included here is one T cell receptor beta chain sequence, with context. The antigen is unknown. This entry belongs to a study of cytomegalovirus exposure and HLA in healthy donors. Study-level findings and limits: Being productive about 87% or about 30% of the time was typical of most TCR beta V segments in an earlier analysis. Across donors, presence/absence analyses took sequencing depth to be roughly uniform. Sequences of the TCR beta chain were said to predict the HLA-A and HLA-B alleles of most subjects accurately.

The PCR ran on 60 Vbeta and 13 Jbeta primers. TCRdb's copy holds only in-frame clones and misses some; the assay was immunoSEQ multiplex PCR. In the table there are roughly 170,000 clones, more than 65% of which are singletons. V lost 0 bases to trimming and J lost 4 bases; unmatched junction nucleotides: 4. The CDR3 length is 16 residues. Germline V gives CDR1 MGHRA, CDR2 YSYEKL. Sequencing was performed on PBMCs. The genes are TRBV4-1 and TRBJ2-1, with TRBD2 identical over 9 bases. This clonotype was obtained from a girl aged 2 to 9 in good health and CMV-seropositive. The CDR3 reads CASSQEPSGVYNEQFF. The DNA of the CDR3 is TGCGCCAGCAGCCAAGAACCTAGCGGGGTATACAATGAGCAGTTCTTC.